This T cell receptor beta chain came from a study of blood T cell repertoires in COVID-19. The germline V and J ends were trimmed by 6 bases and 9 bases, with 17 bases remaining between them. The CDR3 is 13 amino acids. Germline V lookup: CDR1 LGHDT, CDR2 YNNKEL (reference sequence). Assay used: immunoSEQ multiplex PCR; TCRdb lists only in-frame clones, some missing. The sample lists a few hundred thousand clones, roughly 87% seen once, with approximately 0.93% in the top ten. The chain uses TRBV3-1 (or the pseudogene TRBV3-2) and TRBJ1-1; D gene uncertain. The sample taken for sequencing was PBMCs or T cells enriched from blood (not recorded which). The TCR originated in a woman under 40 who had recovered from COVID-19. This CDR3 reads CASRPSTHNKAFF. Written as DNA, the CDR3 is TGTGCCAGCAGACCTTCCACCCACAATAAAGCTTTCTTT.